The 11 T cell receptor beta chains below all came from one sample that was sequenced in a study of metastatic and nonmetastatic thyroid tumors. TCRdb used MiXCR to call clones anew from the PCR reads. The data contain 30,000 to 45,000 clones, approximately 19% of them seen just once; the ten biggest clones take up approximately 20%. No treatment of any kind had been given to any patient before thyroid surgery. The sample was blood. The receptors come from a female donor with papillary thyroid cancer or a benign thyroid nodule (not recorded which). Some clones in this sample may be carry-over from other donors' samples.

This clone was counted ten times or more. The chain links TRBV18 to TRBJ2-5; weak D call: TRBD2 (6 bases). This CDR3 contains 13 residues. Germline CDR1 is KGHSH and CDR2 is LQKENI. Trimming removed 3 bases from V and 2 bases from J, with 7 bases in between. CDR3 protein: CASSPGTQETQYF. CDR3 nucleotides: TGTGCCAGCTCACCCGGGACTCAAGAGACCCAGTACTTC.

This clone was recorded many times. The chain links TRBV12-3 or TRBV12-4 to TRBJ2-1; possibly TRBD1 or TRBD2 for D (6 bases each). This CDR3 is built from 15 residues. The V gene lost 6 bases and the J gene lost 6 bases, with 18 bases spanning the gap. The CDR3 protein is CASRRDRGQRNEQFF. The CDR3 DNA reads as TGTGCCAGCAGGCGGGACCGGGGGCAGCGCAATGAGCAGTTCTTC.

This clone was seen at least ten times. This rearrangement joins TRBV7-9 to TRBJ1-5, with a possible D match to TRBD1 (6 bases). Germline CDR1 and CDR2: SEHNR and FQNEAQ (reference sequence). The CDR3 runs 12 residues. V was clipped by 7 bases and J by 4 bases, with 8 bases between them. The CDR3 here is CASNTGNQPQHF. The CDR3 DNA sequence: TGTGCCAGCAACACAGGGAATCAGCCCCAGCATTTT.

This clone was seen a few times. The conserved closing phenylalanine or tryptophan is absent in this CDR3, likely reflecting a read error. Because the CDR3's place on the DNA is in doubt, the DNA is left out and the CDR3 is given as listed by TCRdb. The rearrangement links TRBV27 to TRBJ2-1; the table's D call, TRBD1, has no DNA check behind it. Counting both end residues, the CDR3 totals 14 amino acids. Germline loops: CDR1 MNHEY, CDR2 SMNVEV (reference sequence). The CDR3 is CASSLGTVYNEQLL.

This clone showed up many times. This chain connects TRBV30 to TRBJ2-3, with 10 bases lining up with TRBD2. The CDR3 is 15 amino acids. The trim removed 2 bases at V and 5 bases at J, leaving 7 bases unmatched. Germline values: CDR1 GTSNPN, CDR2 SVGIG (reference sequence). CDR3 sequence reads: CAWSRLAGDGDTQYF. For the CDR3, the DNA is TGTGCCTGGAGTCGACTAGCGGGTGATGGAGATACGCAGTATTTT.

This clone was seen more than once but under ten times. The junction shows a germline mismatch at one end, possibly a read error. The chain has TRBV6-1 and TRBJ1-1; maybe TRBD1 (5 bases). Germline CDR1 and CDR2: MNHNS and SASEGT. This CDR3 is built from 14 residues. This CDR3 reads CSSSESGGCTEAFF. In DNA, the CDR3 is TGTTCCAGCAGTGAATCCGGGGGATGTACTGAAGCTTTCTTT.

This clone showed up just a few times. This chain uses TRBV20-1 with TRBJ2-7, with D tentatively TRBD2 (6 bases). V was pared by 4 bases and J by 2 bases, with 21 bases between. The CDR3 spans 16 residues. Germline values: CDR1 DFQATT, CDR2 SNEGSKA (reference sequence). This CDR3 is CSAKSPPPSDTYEQYF. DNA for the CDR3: TGCAGTGCTAAATCACCTCCGCCTAGCGATACCTACGAGCAGTACTTC.

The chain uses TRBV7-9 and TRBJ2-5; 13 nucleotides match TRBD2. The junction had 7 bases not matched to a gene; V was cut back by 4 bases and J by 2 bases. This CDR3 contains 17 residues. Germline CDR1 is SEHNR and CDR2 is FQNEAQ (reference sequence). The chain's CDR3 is CASSSRLAGGLQETQYF. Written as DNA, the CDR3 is TGTGCCAGCAGCTCGCGACTAGCGGGAGGCTTACAAGAGACCCAGTACTTC.

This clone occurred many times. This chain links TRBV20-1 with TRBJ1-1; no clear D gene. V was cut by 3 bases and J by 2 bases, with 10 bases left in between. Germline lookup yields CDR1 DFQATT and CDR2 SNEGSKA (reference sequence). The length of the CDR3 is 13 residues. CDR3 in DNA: TGCAGTGCTAGCTGGTCCTTAAACACTGAAGCTTTCTTT. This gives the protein CSASWSLNTEAFF.

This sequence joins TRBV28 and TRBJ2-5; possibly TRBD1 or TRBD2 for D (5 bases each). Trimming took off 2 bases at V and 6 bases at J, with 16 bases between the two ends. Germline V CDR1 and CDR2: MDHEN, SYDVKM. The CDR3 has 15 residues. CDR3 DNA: TGTGCCAGCAGTTTAGCCGGGGCCTTTGGGAAGACCCAGTACTTC. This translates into CASSLAGAFGKTQYF. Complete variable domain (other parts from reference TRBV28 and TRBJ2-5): DVKVTQSSRYLVKRTGEKVFLECVQDMDHENMFWYRQDPGLGLRLIYFSYDVKMKEKGDIPEGYSVSREKKERFSLILESASTNQTSMYLCASSLAGAFGKTQYFGPGTRLLVL.

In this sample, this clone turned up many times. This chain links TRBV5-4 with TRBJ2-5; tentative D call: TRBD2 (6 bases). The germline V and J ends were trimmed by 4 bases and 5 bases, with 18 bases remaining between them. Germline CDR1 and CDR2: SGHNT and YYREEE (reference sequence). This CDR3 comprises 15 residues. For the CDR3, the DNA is TGTGCCAGCAGCCCGGGCGGGCGGGAATATGAGACCCAGTACTTC. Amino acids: CASSPGGREYETQYF.